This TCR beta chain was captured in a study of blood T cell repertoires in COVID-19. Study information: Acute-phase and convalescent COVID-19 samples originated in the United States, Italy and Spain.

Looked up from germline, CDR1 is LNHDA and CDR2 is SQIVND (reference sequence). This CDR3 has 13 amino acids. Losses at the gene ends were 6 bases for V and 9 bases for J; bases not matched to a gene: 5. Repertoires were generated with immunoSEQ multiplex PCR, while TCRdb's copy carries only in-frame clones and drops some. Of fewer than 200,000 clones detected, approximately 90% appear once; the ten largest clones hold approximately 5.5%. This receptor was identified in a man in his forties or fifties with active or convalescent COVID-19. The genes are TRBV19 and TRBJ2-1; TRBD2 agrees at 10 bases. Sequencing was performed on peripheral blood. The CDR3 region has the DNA TGTGCCAGTAGCCTGGGACTAGCGAGTGAGCAGTTCTTC. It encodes CASSLGLASEQFF.